The 9 T cell receptor beta chains reported below all come from one sample, sequenced in a study of Ad26.COV2.S vaccination and SARS-CoV-2 variants. The data were produced by immunoSEQ multiplex PCR, yet TCRdb's version contains in-frame clones alone and is incomplete. Among 350,000 to 450,000 clones listed, 92% were seen once. The specimen was peripheral blood, collected after recovery from COVID-19. All receptors derive from a human donor who had recovered from COVID-19.

The rearrangement joins TRBV6-1 to TRBJ2-7; weak D call: TRBD2 (5 bases). CDR3 length: 13 residues. Trimming removed 2 bases at V and 4 bases at J, with 9 bases between. CDR1 MNHNS and CDR2 SASEGT come from the germline V gene. Here the CDR3 reads CASSERSGYEQYF. Here the CDR3 DNA reads TGTGCCAGCAGTGAAAGATCGGGGTACGAGCAGTACTTC.

This chain links TRBV3-1 (or the pseudogene TRBV3-2) with TRBJ2-7, with TRBD1 matching 7 bases. This CDR3 has 14 amino acids. Germline V gives CDR1 LGHDT, CDR2 YNNKEL (reference sequence). Trimming removed 1 base from V and 7 bases from J; junction bases left unmatched: 7. The CDR3 DNA is TGTGCCAGCAGCCAAGGGGCCAGGGGGTTGGAGCAGTACTTC. This sequence encodes CASSQGARGLEQYF.

V gene TRBV6-2 or TRBV6-3 combines with J gene TRBJ2-4, with D perhaps matching TRBD1 (6 bases). Trimming stripped 2 bases from V and 6 bases from J, with 8 bases between. CDR3 size: 13 residues. The germline gives CDR1 MNHEY, CDR2 SVGEGT. The CDR3, as DNA: TGTGCCAGCAGTTACGCAGGGGTAAACATTCAGTACTTC. Amino acid sequence: CASSYAGVNIQYF.

The V call is TRBV5-5, the J call TRBJ1-2, with 7 bases that match TRBD1. J gave up 4 bases and V 1 base, and 13 bases lay outside the gene matches. The CDR3 covers 17 residues. In germline, CDR1 is SGHKS, CDR2 YYEKEE (reference sequence). The DNA of the CDR3 is TGTGCCAGCAGCTTGACCAGACAGGGTAGTGTGGGCTATGGCTACACCTTC. Translation gives CASSLTRQGSVGYGYTF.

This rearrangement joins TRBV19 to TRBJ2-3, with D perhaps matching TRBD1 (5 bases). This CDR3 is 12 amino acids long. Trimming removed 5 bases at V and 5 bases at J, with 8 bases between. Per germline, CDR1 LNHDA and CDR2 SQIVND (reference sequence). The CDR3 coding sequence is TGTGCCAGTAGTTCCGACAGAGATACGCAGTATTTT. Its protein is CASSSDRDTQYF.

J is TRBJ2-3 and V is TRBV7-9, with TRBD2 identical over 7 bases. The ends lost 4 bases at V and 5 bases at J; junction bases unmatched: 0. This CDR3 has 12 residues. Germline V gives CDR1 SEHNR, CDR2 FQNEAQ (reference sequence). CDR3 protein: CASSWGGDTQYF. The CDR3, as DNA: TGTGCCAGCAGCTGGGGGGGAGATACGCAGTATTTT.

This chain connects TRBV15 to TRBJ1-2; 11 bases match TRBD1. V gave up 0 bases and J gave up 10 bases; unmatched junction bases: 7. Germline V gives CDR1 LNHNV, CDR2 YYDKDF (reference sequence). The CDR3 spans 15 residues. CDR3 sequence (DNA): TGTGCCACCAGCAGAGAGATTAGGGGACAGGGGGACTACACCTTC. This codes for CATSREIRGQGDYTF.

The chain is built from TRBV18 and TRBJ1-1; 9 nucleotides match TRBD1. The ends lost 3 bases at V and 4 bases at J; junction bases unmatched: 6. CDR1 and CDR2 from the germline V gene are KGHSH and LQKENI. The CDR3 totals 15 residues. CDR3: CASSPLRQGGTEAFF. DNA for the CDR3: TGTGCCAGCTCACCCCTAAGACAGGGGGGCACTGAAGCTTTCTTT.

This clone was found a few times. This specimen includes other DNA sequences encoding the same CDR3. The gene calls are TRBV2 and TRBJ2-5; no clear D gene. Trimming removed 5 bases at V and 0 bases at J, with 1 base between. There are 11 residues in the CDR3. The germline V gene encodes CDR1 SNHLY and CDR2 FYNNEI. The CDR3 protein is CASSYQETQYF. The CDR3 region has the DNA TGTGCCAGCAGTTACCAAGAGACCCAGTACTTC.